A selection of T cell receptor beta chains follows, all from one sample in a study of monozygotic twins with inflammatory bowel disease. Reprocessing the 5' RACE reads, TCRdb reports a single entry for every CDR3 protein and omits DNA. The ten top clones account for 2.8%, within a sample of roughly 150,000 distinct CDR3 sequences. The sample was blood. The receptors here all came from a human donor with ulcerative colitis or Crohn's disease, or a healthy co-twin of an affected twin (not recorded which). Each CDR3 is given with its conserved first and last residue.

v_call	j_call	cdr3_aa
TRBV5-5	TRBJ2-3	CASSPGTGHTDTQYF
TRBV7-2	TRBJ2-7	CASSLVGGRDYEQYF
TRBV12-3/TRBV12-4	TRBJ1-6	CASSFGRSPSPLHF
TRBV19	TRBJ2-5	CASSMTSGRAAETQYF
TRBV28	TRBJ1-2	CASSPVERRNYGYTF
TRBV7-2	TRBJ2-5	CASSRDLMTQYF
TRBV27	TRBJ2-2	CASSLDRGNTGELFF
TRBV28	TRBJ2-5	CASSPPPSGRETQYF
TRBV30	TRBJ2-1	CAWSLAASSYNEQFF
TRBV6-5	TRBJ2-7	CASSYYAGSSYEQYF
TRBV18	TRBJ2-2	CASSPLTGGETGELFF
TRBV20-1	TRBJ2-5	CSGHRPQETQYF
TRBV29-1	TRBJ2-7	CSVTGTKKSYEQYF
TRBV30	TRBJ2-7	CALHIAGINYEQYF
TRBV7-3	TRBJ2-2	CASSLTITTNTGELFF
TRBV4-1	TRBJ2-7	CASSPLLAVDYEQYF
TRBV25-1	TRBJ2-3	CASSEAGGRADTQYF
TRBV4-3	TRBJ2-3	CASSQALVGRSTDTQYF
TRBV15	TRBJ2-6	CATSRVGDAGANVLTF
TRBV13	TRBJ2-1	CASSDRDRAFNEQFF
TRBV7-3	TRBJ2-2	CASSLKRAGELFF
TRBV18	TRBJ2-7	CASSPPIGTGGYEQYF
TRBV5-1	TRBJ1-1	CASSPDGQGNTEAFF
TRBV4-1	TRBJ2-1	CASSQPDRVHEQFF
TRBV7-9	TRBJ1-3	CASRNRDRDFKGNTIYF
TRBV5-1	TRBJ2-2	CASSLGDYGELFF
TRBV12-3/TRBV12-4	TRBJ1-6	CASSLIAGGVRSPLHF
TRBV7-8	TRBJ2-3	CASSLVTSGRGTDTQYF
TRBV4-1	TRBJ2-2	CASSQEIATNTGELFF
TRBV7-2	TRBJ1-6	CASSDRANSPLHF